This T cell receptor beta chain was identified in a study of blood T cell repertoires in COVID-19. Study in general: PBMCs, B-cell-depleted T cells, or T cells were the source of the cDNA or gDNA that made up the material.

Trimming took 4 bases from V and 2 from J, leaving 15 bases between them. CDR3 length equals 16 residues. Germline V gene data show CDR1 as MNHEY and CDR2 as SMNVEV (reference sequence). Using immunoSEQ multiplex PCR, the repertoire was profiled, and TCRdb retains in-frame clones only, with some absent. This sample has under 300,000 clones, with around 89% found just once. The genes are TRBV27 and TRBJ1-5; possibly TRBD1 for D (6 bases). This receptor was identified in a man aged 35-49 years who had recovered from COVID-19. Sequencing was performed on PBMCs or T cells enriched from blood (not recorded which). This CDR3 is CASSSAGATGNQPQHF. CDR3 bases: TGTGCCAGCAGTTCGGCAGGGGCCACAGGCAATCAGCCCCAGCATTTT.